This T cell receptor (beta chain) was identified in a study of PD-1 blockade in classical Hodgkin lymphoma (dated by TCRdb to the early 2020s). Some background on the complete study: Nivolumab dosing was 3 mg/kg intravenously every 2 weeks, continuing until either disease progression or unacceptable toxicity. The study used CyTOF and TCR beta sequencing to define a peripheral blood immune signature of response to PD-1 blockade in classical Hodgkin lymphoma.

This clone is deemed medium-sized (0.01 to 0.1%). Its specific antigen is unknown. No per-base quality is available; no much larger clone lies one base away. As encoded in the germline V gene (reference sequence), CDR1 is LNHDA while CDR2 is SQIVND. Trimming removed 6 bases from V and 4 bases from J; the gene matches leave 7 bases unexplained. The CDR3 starts with the cysteine, ends with the phenylalanine, and has 14 residues. Of the read, only the CDR3 DNA is kept; its 42 bases are in frame from base 1. Points the paper makes about the study in general: The study covered only a single clinical trial cohort, and the causes of the repertoire differences, possibly disease activity or prior therapy, were still not defined. CD4+ but not CD8+ TCR diversity rose significantly by C4D1 (p=0.0027 vs p=0.16), most apparent in complete responders (p=0.02). Baseline TCR diversity was reported to be lower in newly diagnosed patients than in healthy donors and to be lower still in relapsed/refractory patients. Lower diversity was observed in patients in whom nivolumab was started less than 1 year after ASCT, and these patients were excluded from later analyses so that confounding by immune reconstitution would be avoided. Among trial patients, those achieving complete response had baseline diversity similar to that of newly diagnosed patients, while diversity was significantly lower in partial responders and progressors.

Genomic DNA was extracted with the Qiagen DNeasy kit from unsorted PBMCs and from negatively selected CD4+ and CD8+ fractions. Using primers that anneal to V and J segments, immunoSEQ multiplex PCR amplified the TCR beta CDR3 regions. A synthetic immune receptor repertoire was used to minimize amplification bias, and any residual bias was removed computationally once sequencing was done. As for how the authors treated the data: Repertoire diversity was quantified as the Shannon entropy index using custom Python scripts. The unsorted, CD4+ and CD8+ repertoires were each analyzed separately, with the exception of combined analyses, where CD4+ and CD8+ sequences were merged in silico. Clonal expansion was defined as a frequency increase of at least 2-fold after treatment compared with C1D1, and clones undetected at baseline were assigned a pseudocount of 0.5. Singleton clones were defined as clones with 0 or 1 copy at C1D1, and non-singleton clones were defined as clones with 2 or more copies. By matching protein sequences in sorted samples from the same patient, clones expanded in unsorted samples were annotated as CD4+, CD8+ or unknown. Wilcoxon tests on paired samples were used to test diversity changes from C1D1 to C4D1. The immuneACCESS repertoire file appears here via TCRdb, limited to in-frame rearrangements. These files lack a portion of the clones; in checked studies, under half of the deficit traces to unresolved V genes, and the cause of the others is not known. V and J calls and clone size are as listed in that table; D and trimming were resolved from the DNA. The sample records tens of thousands of clones, roughly 73% of which are singletons. The leading ten clones occupy around a third of the sample.

In the paper's terms, the time point label means: cycle 4 day 1 (C4D1), after less than 7 weeks of nivolumab. Every trial patient had relapsed following autologous stem cell transplantation, and prior brentuximab vedotin exposure was what differed among cohorts A, B and C. A total of 50 to 70 patients with relapsed/refractory classical Hodgkin lymphoma made up the trial cohort, and each patient's best overall response was complete response, partial response or progressive disease. Single-agent nivolumab was administered to trial patients in the multi-cohort phase II CheckMate 205 trial. Best overall response was determined by an independent review committee according to the 2007 International Working Group response criteria. Trial PBMCs were collected immediately before nivolumab initiation (C1D1) and during therapy at cycle 2 day 1 and cycle 4 day 1. Peripheral blood was collected in 8 mL Vacutainer Cell Preparation Tubes, from which PBMCs were isolated by centrifugation and then cryopreserved.

The rearrangement joined TRBV19 to TRBJ2-7, and 9 junctional nucleotides match TRBD1. The receptor comes from a human donor with classical Hodgkin lymphoma. The sample in question was peripheral blood mononuclear cells (PBMCs), obtained before the fourth cycle of nivolumab. CDR3 sequence: CASSSGQGRYEQYF. The DNA is as follows: TGTGCCAGTAGCTCGGGACAGGGTCGGTACGAGCAGTACTTC.